This TCR beta chain was observed in a study of cytomegalovirus exposure and HLA in healthy donors. V lost 1 base and J lost 8; bases outside the gene matches: 7. The CDR3 is 15 amino acids. CDR1 and CDR2 from the germline V gene are SGHTA and FQGNSA. Researchers ran the PCR with 60 Vbeta and 13 Jbeta primers. The assay was immunoSEQ multiplex PCR, and TCRdb's table has in-frame clones only and misses some. The sample lists 100,000 to 150,000 clones, 80% to 85% occurring once. In the case of this clone: Its antigen remains unknown.

Study results and caveats: Earlier analysis looked at TCR beta V segments, and most were productive about 87% or about 30% of the time.

J is TRBJ2-1 and V is TRBV7-2, with 8 positions matching TRBD2. The TCR sequence derives from a man younger than 45 in good health and CMV-seronegative. The sequenced material came from PBMCs. CDR3 DNA: TGTGCCAGCAGCTTAGTAGCGGGGAGGGCGGATGAGCAGTTCTTC. This codes for CASSLVAGRADEQFF.